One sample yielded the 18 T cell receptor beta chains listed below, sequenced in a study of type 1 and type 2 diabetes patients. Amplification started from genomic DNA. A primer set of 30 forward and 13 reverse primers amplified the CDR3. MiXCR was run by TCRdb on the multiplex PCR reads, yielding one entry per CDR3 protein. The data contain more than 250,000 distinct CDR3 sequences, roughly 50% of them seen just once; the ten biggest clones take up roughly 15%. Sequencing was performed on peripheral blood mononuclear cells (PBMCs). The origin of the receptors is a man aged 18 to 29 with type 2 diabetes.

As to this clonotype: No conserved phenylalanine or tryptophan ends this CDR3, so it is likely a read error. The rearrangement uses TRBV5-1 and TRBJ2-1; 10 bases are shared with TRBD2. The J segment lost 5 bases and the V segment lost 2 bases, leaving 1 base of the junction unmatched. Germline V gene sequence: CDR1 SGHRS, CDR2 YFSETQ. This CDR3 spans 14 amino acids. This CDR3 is CASSFTSGNNEQFL. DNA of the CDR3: TGCGCCAGCAGCTTTACTAGCGGGAACAATGAGCAGTTCCTC.

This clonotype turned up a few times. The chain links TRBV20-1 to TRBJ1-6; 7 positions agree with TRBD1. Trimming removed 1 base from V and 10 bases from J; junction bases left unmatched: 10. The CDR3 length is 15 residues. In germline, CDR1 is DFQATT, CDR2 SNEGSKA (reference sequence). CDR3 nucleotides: TGCAGTGCTAGAGGGTCAGGGGGTTTCGGGTCACCCCTCCACTTT. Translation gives CSARGSGGFGSPLHF.

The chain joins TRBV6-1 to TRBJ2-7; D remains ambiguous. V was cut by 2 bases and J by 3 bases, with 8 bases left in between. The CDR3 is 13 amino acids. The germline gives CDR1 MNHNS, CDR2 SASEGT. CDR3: CASSESKSYEQYF. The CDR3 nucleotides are TGTGCCAGCAGTGAAAGTAAAAGCTACGAGCAGTACTTC.

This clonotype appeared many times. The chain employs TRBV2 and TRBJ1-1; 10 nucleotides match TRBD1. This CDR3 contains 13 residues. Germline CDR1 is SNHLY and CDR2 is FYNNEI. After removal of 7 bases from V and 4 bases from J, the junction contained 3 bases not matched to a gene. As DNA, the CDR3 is TGTGCCAGCATGGGGACAGGGGCCACTGAAGCTTTCTTT. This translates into CASMGTGATEAFF.

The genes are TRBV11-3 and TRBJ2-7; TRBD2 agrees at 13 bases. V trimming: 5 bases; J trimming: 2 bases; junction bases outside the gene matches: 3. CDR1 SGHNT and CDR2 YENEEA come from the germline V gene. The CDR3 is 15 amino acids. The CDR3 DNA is TGTGCCAGCAGCCTACTAGCGGGGGGGACCTACGAGCAGTACTTC. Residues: CASSLLAGGTYEQYF.

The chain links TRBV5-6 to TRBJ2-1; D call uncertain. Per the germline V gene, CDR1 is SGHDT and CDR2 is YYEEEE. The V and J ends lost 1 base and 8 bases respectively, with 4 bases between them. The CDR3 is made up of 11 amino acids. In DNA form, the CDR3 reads TGTGCCAGCAGCTTGTCCCATGAGCAGTTCTTC. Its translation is CASSLSHEQFF.

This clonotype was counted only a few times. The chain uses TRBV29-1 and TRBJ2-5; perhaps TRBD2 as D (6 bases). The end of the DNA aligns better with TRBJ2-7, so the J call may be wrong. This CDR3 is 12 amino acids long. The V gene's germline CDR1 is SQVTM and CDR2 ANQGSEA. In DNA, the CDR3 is TGCAGCGTTTATGGGGGGATGTACGAGCAGTACTTC. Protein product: CSVYGGMYEQYF.

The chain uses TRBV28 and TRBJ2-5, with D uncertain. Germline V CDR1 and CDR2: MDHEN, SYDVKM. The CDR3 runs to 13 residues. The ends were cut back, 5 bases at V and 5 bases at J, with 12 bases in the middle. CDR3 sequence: CASSPKRKETQYF. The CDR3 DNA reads TGTGCCAGCAGTCCAAAAAGGAAGGAGACCCAGTACTTC.

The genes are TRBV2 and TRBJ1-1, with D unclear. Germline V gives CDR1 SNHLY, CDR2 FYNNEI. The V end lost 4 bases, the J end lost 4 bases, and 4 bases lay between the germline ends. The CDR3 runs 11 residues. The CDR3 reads CASSVLTEAFF. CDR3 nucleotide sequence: TGTGCCAGCAGTGTACTCACTGAAGCTTTCTTT.

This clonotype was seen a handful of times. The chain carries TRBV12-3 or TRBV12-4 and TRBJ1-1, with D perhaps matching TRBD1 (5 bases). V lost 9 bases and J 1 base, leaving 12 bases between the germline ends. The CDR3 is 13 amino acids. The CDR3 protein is CASGTRSNTEAFF. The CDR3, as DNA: TGTGCCAGTGGGACCAGATCGAACACTGAAGCTTTCTTT.

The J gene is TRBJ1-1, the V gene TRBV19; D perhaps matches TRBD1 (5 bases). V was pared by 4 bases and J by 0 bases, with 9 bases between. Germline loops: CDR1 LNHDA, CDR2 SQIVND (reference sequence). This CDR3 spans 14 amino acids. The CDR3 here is CASSTRQLNTEAFF. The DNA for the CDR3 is TGTGCCAGTAGTACACGACAGCTGAACACTGAAGCTTTCTTT. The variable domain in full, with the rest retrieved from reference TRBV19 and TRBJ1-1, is DGGITQSPKYLFRKEGQNVTLSCEQNLNHDAMYWYRQDPGQGLRLIYYSQIVNDFQKGDIAEGYSVSREKKESFPLTVTSAQKNPTAFYLCASSTRQLNTEAFFGQGTRLTVV.

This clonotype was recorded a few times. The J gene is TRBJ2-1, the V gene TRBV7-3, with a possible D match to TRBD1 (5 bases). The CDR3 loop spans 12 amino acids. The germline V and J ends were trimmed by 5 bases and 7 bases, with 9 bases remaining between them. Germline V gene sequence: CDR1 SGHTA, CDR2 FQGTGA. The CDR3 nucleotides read TGTGCCAGCAGCAACTCAGGGAATGAGCAGTTCTTC. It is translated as CASSNSGNEQFF.

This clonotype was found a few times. CDR3 DNA: TGTGCCACCAGCAGAGATGGGACAGGGGGCACTGAAGCTTTCTTT. It yields the protein CATSRDGTGGTEAFF. The chain is built from TRBV15 and TRBJ1-1; 11 bases align to TRBD1. There are 15 residues in the CDR3. CDR1 is LNHNV, CDR2 YYDKDF, per germline (reference sequence). The V segment lost 0 bases and the J segment 4 bases; nucleotides outside the gene matches: 1.

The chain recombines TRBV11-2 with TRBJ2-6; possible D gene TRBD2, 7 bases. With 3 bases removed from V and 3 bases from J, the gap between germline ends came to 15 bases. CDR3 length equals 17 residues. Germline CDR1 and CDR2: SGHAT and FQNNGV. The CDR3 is CASSFGAGQGGANVLTF. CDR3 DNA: TGTGCCAGCAGCTTCGGAGCGGGACAAGGTGGGGCCAACGTCCTGACTTTC.

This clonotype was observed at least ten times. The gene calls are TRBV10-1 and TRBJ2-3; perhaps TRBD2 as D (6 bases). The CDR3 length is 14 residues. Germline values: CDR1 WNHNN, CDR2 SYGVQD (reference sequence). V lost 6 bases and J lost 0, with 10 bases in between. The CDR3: CASSRDSSTDTQYF. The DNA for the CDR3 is TGCGCCAGCAGCCGGGACTCAAGCACAGATACGCAGTATTTT.

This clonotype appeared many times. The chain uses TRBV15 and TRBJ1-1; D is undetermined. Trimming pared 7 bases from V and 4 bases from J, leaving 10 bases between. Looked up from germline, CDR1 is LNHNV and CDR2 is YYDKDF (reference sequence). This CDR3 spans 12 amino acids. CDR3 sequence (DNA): TGTGCCACCAAAACTCCGGGCACTGAAGCTTTCTTT. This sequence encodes CATKTPGTEAFF.

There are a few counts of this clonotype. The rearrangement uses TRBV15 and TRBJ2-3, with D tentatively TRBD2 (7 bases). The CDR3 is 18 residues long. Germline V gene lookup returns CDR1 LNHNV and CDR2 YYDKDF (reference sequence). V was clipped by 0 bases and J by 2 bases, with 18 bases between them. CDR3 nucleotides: TGTGCCACCAGCAGAGATTCACCTGGACGGGGGGCCACAGATACGCAGTATTTT. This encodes CATSRDSPGRGATDTQYF.

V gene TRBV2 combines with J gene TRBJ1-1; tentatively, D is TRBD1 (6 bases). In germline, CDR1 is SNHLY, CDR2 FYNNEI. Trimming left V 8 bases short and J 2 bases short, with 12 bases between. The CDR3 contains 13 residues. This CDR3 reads CASGRDTNTEAFF. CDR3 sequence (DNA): TGTGCCAGCGGTAGGGACACTAACACTGAAGCTTTCTTT.